Each of the 26 T cell receptor beta chains below was sequenced from the same sample in a study of blood T cell repertoires in COVID-19. The method was immunoSEQ multiplex PCR; TCRdb's version includes in-frame clones alone and lacks a portion of them. The repertoire includes 150,000 to 180,000 clones, about 90% of them detected once, and 0.55% sits in the top ten. Material for sequencing was peripheral blood. The receptor source for this set is a man in his fifties or sixties with acute or convalescent COVID-19.

The chain joins TRBV7-2 to TRBJ2-3; TRBD2 aligns across 9 bases. Trimming removed 5 bases from V and 0 bases from J; junction bases left unmatched: 6. This CDR3 has 16 amino acids. The germline CDR1 and CDR2 sequences are SGHTA and FQGNSA. The CDR3, as DNA: TGTGCCAGCAGCCGTACTAGCGGGTCTAGCACAGATACGCAGTATTTT. Protein product: CASSRTSGSSTDTQYF.

CDR3 bases: TGTGCCAGTGGGACAGGTTCTAACTTCTACGAGCAGTACTTC. Amino acids: CASGTGSNFYEQYF. The genes are TRBV19 and TRBJ2-7; 8 bases line up with TRBD1. This CDR3 has 14 amino acids. Germline V CDR1 and CDR2: LNHDA, SQIVND (reference sequence). V was pared by 8 bases and J by 3 bases, with 9 bases of the junction left unmatched.

This clone was seen more than once but under ten times. V and J are TRBV3-1 (or the pseudogene TRBV3-2) and TRBJ2-2; D uncertain. CDR1 is LGHDT, CDR2 YNNKEL, per germline (reference sequence). The CDR3 is 15 residues long. V lost 1 base, J lost 2 bases, and 8 bases lay in between. The CDR3 sequence is CASSQGWPNTGELFF. CDR3 DNA: TGTGCCAGCAGCCAAGGGTGGCCTAACACCGGGGAGCTGTTTTTT.

The chain recombines TRBV5-5 with TRBJ1-1; no reliable D call. CDR1 and CDR2 (germline): SGHKS, YYEKEE (reference sequence). This CDR3 is 14 amino acids long. The V gene lost 1 base and the J gene lost 4 bases, with 11 bases spanning the gap. CDR3 amino acids: CASSLIGSTTEAFF. The CDR3 bases are TGTGCCAGCAGCTTGATTGGGAGCACCACTGAAGCTTTCTTT.

The CDR3 loop reads CASSPPSQGGYGYTF. The CDR3, as DNA: TGTGCCAGCAGCCCCCCGTCACAGGGGGGCTATGGCTACACCTTC. The chain is built from TRBV9 and TRBJ1-2, with TRBD1 identical over 8 bases. Germline values: CDR1 SGDLS, CDR2 YYNGEE. Trimming removed 4 bases from V and 4 bases from J; junction bases left unmatched: 9. This CDR3 region has 15 residues. The variable domain in full, with the rest retrieved from reference TRBV9 and TRBJ1-2, is DSGVTQTPKHLITATGQRVTLRCSPRSGDLSVYWYQQSLDQGLQFLIQYYNGEERAKGNILERFSAQQFPDLHSELNLSSLELGDSALYFCASSPPSQGGYGYTFGSGTRLTVV.

The chain uses TRBV7-9 and TRBJ1-1; 10 bases line up with TRBD1. This CDR3 has 15 residues. V shed 5 bases and J 0 bases; nucleotides not matched to a gene: 3. Germline lookup yields CDR1 SEHNR and CDR2 FQNEAQ (reference sequence). CDR3 in DNA: TGTGCCAGCAGCCGGGACAGGGGTTTGAACACTGAAGCTTTCTTT. As protein: CASSRDRGLNTEAFF.

This clone was detected once. This chain links TRBV20-1 with TRBJ2-7; D is possibly TRBD2 (5 bases). This CDR3 comprises 14 residues. V was shortened by 3 bases and J by 5 bases, with 17 bases between the two germline ends. Germline CDR1 is DFQATT and CDR2 is SNEGSKA (reference sequence). The CDR3 is CSASVPGLVHEQYF. The CDR3 nucleotides are TGCAGTGCTAGTGTCCCGGGATTGGTCCACGAGCAGTACTTC.

This chain joins TRBV4-1 and TRBJ1-1; the D gene is possibly TRBD1 (5 bases). Trimming stripped 1 base from V and 2 bases from J, with 11 bases between. Germline V gene sequence: CDR1 MGHRA, CDR2 YSYEKL. The CDR3 spans 15 residues. The CDR3 coding sequence is TGCGCCAGCAGCCAAGGGTTAGGGGCAAACACTGAAGCTTTCTTT. Amino acids: CASSQGLGANTEAFF.

The V call is TRBV15, the J call TRBJ2-3, with D unresolved. Trimming removed 0 bases from V and 2 bases from J, with 6 bases in between. The CDR3 is 14 amino acids. Germline CDR1 and CDR2: LNHNV and YYDKDF (reference sequence). The CDR3 region has the DNA TGTGCCACCAGCAGAGATGGCCCCACAGATACGCAGTATTTT. Translated: CATSRDGPTDTQYF.

The rearrangement links TRBV9 to TRBJ1-1; the D gene is possibly TRBD1 (6 bases). The CDR3 sequence is 15 residues long. V shed 2 bases and J shed 4 bases, with 15 bases lying between them. Germline V gene lookup returns CDR1 SGDLS and CDR2 YYNGEE. The CDR3 protein is CASSVSKQGSTEAFF. In DNA, the CDR3 is TGTGCCAGCAGCGTTTCGAAGCAGGGGAGCACTGAAGCTTTCTTT.

V and J are TRBV5-6 and TRBJ1-3, with D unresolved. Per the germline V gene, CDR1 is SGHDT and CDR2 is YYEEEE. This CDR3 is 15 amino acids long. With 0 bases removed from V and 5 bases from J, the gap between germline ends came to 12 bases. In nucleotides, the CDR3 is TGTGCCAGCAGCTTGGATACGAGGATGCGAAACACCATATATTTT. Translating it yields CASSLDTRMRNTIYF.

This chain links TRBV7-6 with TRBJ1-6; unclear D gene. The V gene's germline CDR1 is SGHVS and CDR2 FNYEAQ. This CDR3 region has 15 residues. V was shortened by 5 bases and J by 7 bases, with 15 bases between the two germline ends. CDR3 sequence (DNA): TGTGCCAGCAGCCGGAGCGGACGGATAAATTCACCCCTCCACTTT. Its translation: CASSRSGRINSPLHF.

This clone turned up a few times. The V call is TRBV28, the J call TRBJ2-1; D is uncertain. V gave up 1 base and J gave up 8 bases, with 12 bases separating them. The length of the CDR3 is 14 residues. In germline, CDR1 is MDHEN, CDR2 SYDVKM. CDR3 residues: CASSLSYSGYEQFF. The DNA of the CDR3 is TGTGCCAGCAGTTTATCCTATTCAGGTTATGAGCAGTTCTTC.

The chain joins TRBV4-1 to TRBJ2-7, with 7 bases aligning to TRBD2. CDR3 length equals 15 residues. From germline, CDR1 is MGHRA and CDR2 YSYEKL. The V segment lost 3 bases and the J segment 2 bases; nucleotides outside the gene matches: 7. In DNA form, the CDR3 reads TGCGCCAGCAGCCATCTAGCGGCCCTGACCTACGAGCAGTACTTC. It specifies CASSHLAALTYEQYF.

This clone was picked up a small number of times. The chain employs TRBV12-3 or TRBV12-4 and TRBJ1-3; 7 bases fit TRBD1. This CDR3 comprises 12 residues. J gave up 6 bases and V 5 bases, and 1 base lay outside the gene matches. CDR3 residues: CASSTGENTIYF. The CDR3, as DNA: TGTGCCAGCAGTACAGGGGAAAACACCATATATTTT.

V gene TRBV19 combines with J gene TRBJ2-7; TRBD2 might be the D (6 bases). V was cut by 4 bases and J by 3 bases, with 7 bases left in between. From germline, CDR1 is LNHDA and CDR2 SQIVND (reference sequence). CDR3 size: 12 residues. The CDR3: CASSSSGYEQYF. The DNA for the CDR3 is TGTGCCAGTAGTAGTAGCGGCTACGAGCAGTACTTC.

This rearrangement joins TRBV7-9 to TRBJ2-1, with 8 bases matching TRBD1. Germline CDR1 and CDR2: SEHNR and FQNEAQ (reference sequence). Trimming removed 7 bases from V and 5 bases from J; junction bases left unmatched: 7. The CDR3 sequence is 14 residues long. The CDR3 here is CASNGQGVHNEQFF. The DNA for the CDR3 is TGTGCCAGCAACGGACAGGGTGTCCACAATGAGCAGTTCTTC.

The chain has TRBV6-5 and TRBJ1-2; D is unresolved. The V gene's germline CDR1 is MNHEY and CDR2 SVGAGI. Between the trimmed V and J ends, which lost 6 bases and 3 bases, there was a span of 11 bases. This CDR3 comprises 13 residues. The CDR3 sequence is CASRSGVYYGYTF. CDR3 DNA: TGTGCCAGCAGGTCCGGGGTCTACTATGGCTACACCTTC.

The chain has TRBV5-6 and TRBJ2-1; D possibly corresponds to TRBD2 (5 bases). Germline lookup yields CDR1 SGHDT and CDR2 YYEEEE. The CDR3 length is 16 residues. V was shortened by 2 bases and J by 4 bases, with 16 bases between the two germline ends. The CDR3 DNA follows: TGTGCCAGCAGCTTACTAGGCGGAGGCCAATACAATGAGCAGTTCTTC. Translated, it gives CASSLLGGGQYNEQFF.

V gene TRBV18 combines with J gene TRBJ1-3; weak D call: TRBD1 (6 bases). Germline V gene sequence: CDR1 KGHSH, CDR2 LQKENI. V lost 3 bases, J lost 2 bases, and 23 bases lay in between. This CDR3 has 19 amino acids. For the CDR3, the DNA is TGTGCCAGCTCACCCACCCCTGCAGGGGCGTTCTTTACTGGAAACACCATATATTTT. This translates into CASSPTPAGAFFTGNTIYF.

The chain links TRBV3-1 (or the pseudogene TRBV3-2) to TRBJ1-4; 7 positions match TRBD1. The CDR3 has 14 amino acids. The ends lost 5 bases at V and 2 bases at J; junction bases unmatched: 2. The germline V gene encodes CDR1 LGHDT and CDR2 YNNKEL (reference sequence). CDR3 amino acids: CASSIQGTNEKLFF. CDR3 bases: TGTGCCAGCAGCATACAGGGGACTAATGAAAAACTGTTTTTT.

The V call is TRBV9, the J call TRBJ2-1; 12 bases agree with TRBD2. CDR3 length equals 16 residues. The J segment lost 4 bases and the V segment lost 4 bases, leaving 6 bases of the junction unmatched. CDR1 is SGDLS, CDR2 YYNGEE, per germline. The CDR3 here is CASSWSLAGGYNEQFF. The CDR3 coding sequence is TGTGCCAGCAGCTGGAGTCTAGCGGGAGGGTACAATGAGCAGTTCTTC.

The V and J genes are TRBV19 and TRBJ2-7, with a tentative D call TRBD2 (5 bases). CDR3 length equals 14 residues. Germline CDR1 is LNHDA and CDR2 is SQIVND (reference sequence). Trimming took 2 bases from V and 3 from J, leaving 11 bases between them. CDR3 bases: TGTGCCAGTAGTATACGGGAACCTTTCTACGAGCAGTACTTC. Translated: CASSIREPFYEQYF.

This rearrangement joins TRBV6-5 to TRBJ1-2; unclear D gene. Trimming shortened V by 0 bases and J by 1 base, and 6 bases separated the two germline ends. This CDR3 contains 14 residues. Germline-derived CDR1 and CDR2 are MNHEY and SVGAGI. This chain's CDR3 is CASSYSNSNYGYTF. For the CDR3, the DNA is TGTGCCAGCAGTTACTCGAACAGTAACTATGGCTACACCTTC.

Only a few counts were recorded for this clone. V is TRBV4-2 and J is TRBJ1-1; 7 bases are shared with TRBD1. Germline CDR1 reads LGHNA; CDR2 reads YNFKEQ. J was trimmed by 0 bases and V by 5 bases; bases with no gene match: 3. The CDR3 length is 14 residues. CDR3: CASSADRMNTEAFF. CDR3 bases: TGTGCCAGCAGCGCGGACAGGATGAACACTGAAGCTTTCTTT.

The CDR3 DNA reads as TGTGCCAGCAGCTTAGTGTTTAGTGGGGCCAACGTCCTGACTTTC. Translated: CASSLVFSGANVLTF. This chain links TRBV11-2 with TRBJ2-6, with no clear D. Germline CDR1 is SGHAT and CDR2 is FQNNGV. The CDR3 runs 15 residues. The V and J ends lost 1 base and 3 bases respectively, with 7 bases between them.